This TCR delta chain is from a study of Vδ1+ human thymocytes (dated by TCRdb to about 2018). Some background on the complete study: The study characterised mRNA-level TRG and TRD CDR3 repertoires of highly purified Vdelta1+ thymocytes from young children as a data resource. Validation of the multiplex-based CDR3 amplicon strategy against 5'RACE-based CDR3 amplicon generation methods had been performed previously. General conclusions and limits of the study: The thymic TRG and TRD repertoires appeared highly polyclonal, with Gaussian CDR3 length distributions, in contrast to the oligoclonal repertoires of peripheral blood. Many TRG clonotypes were found to be shared between donors (up to about 6.9x10^3), whereas TRD repertoires were found to be essentially private (max roughly 120 shared). Despite high sort purity, around 20% of thymic TRD sequences were Vdelta2 (and few Vdelta3), unlike peripheral blood Vdelta1+ controls. The authors advised highly purified populations and single-cell validation, since unexpected Vdelta2 sequences could cause misinterpretation of bulk repertoire data. Donors did not cluster by age or sex, so the analyses were not stratified by age or sex.

RNA was extracted with the RNeasy mini kit and reverse transcribed using Superscript III. Multiplex PCR was used to generate CDR3 amplicons, with pooled V-gene forward primers and a constant-region reverse primer carrying Illumina adaptor overhangs. After gel purification, amplicons were indexed with Nextera index primers over approximately 8 extra PCR cycles and were then purified with AMPure XP beads. The libraries were sequenced on an Illumina MiSeq using paired-end 250 bp reads, dual indexing and an approximately 20% PhiX spike-in. The source study handled its data this way. Reads were quality checked with FastQC, and TRG read pairs were merged with ea-utils fastq-join. IMGT/HighV-QUEST was used to annotate sequences, retaining only productive sequences with an unambiguous V-gene assignment, and each clonotype was defined by an identical CDR3 sequence. For downstream analysis, the tools were VDJtools 1.1.1, tcR 2.2.3, Treemap and vegan Shannon diversity in R 3.4.4. Clonotypes were called again by TCRdb from the public reads via CATT, and duplicate nucleotide sequences were then merged into one entry. The V and J calls shown here were made by TCRdb, not taken from the authors' results. For this sample the table gives 50,000 to 60,000 delta-chain clones, of which less than 15% were detected only once. The ten largest clones represent approximately 0.4% of the sample.

This clone was detected only a few times. No antigen is known for it. No much larger clonotype is one base removed from it; base qualities were not supplied. Thymic samples were depleted of alphabeta T cells, then CD3+ TCRVdelta1+ TCRVdelta2- thymocytes were FACS-sorted. The purity of the sorted Vdelta1+ thymocytes was between roughly 96% and 99.6%. The thymic specimens were obtained from fewer than ten paediatric patients, aged about 5 days to 17 months, who were having corrective cardiac surgery. After the thymic tissue was dispersed, mononuclear cells were isolated using a Histopaque-1077 density gradient. Staining used anti-TCRVdelta1 clone TS8.2, anti-TCRVdelta2 clone B6, anti-CD3 clone HIT3a and anti-TCRalphabeta clone IP26 antibodies. The CDR3 sequence holds 17 residues, the cysteine and phenylalanine included. Of the read, only the CDR3 DNA is kept; its 51 bases are in frame from base 1. CDR1 and CDR2 were assigned from the germline V gene as TSWWSYY and QGS. For this chain, trimming is 3 bases at the V end and 3 bases at the J end, and the number of junction bases without a gene match is 12.

The sequencing sample was made of Vdelta1+ gamma-delta thymocytes from the thymus. Interpreted using the paper, the cell subset or site label stands for: FACS-sorted CD3+ TCRalphabeta- TCRVdelta1+ TCRVdelta2- thymocytes. The chain links TRDV1 with TRDJ1; 8 junctional bases match TRDD3. The receptor was isolated from a girl in the first two years of life who had congenital heart surgery. CDR3 protein: CALGDIPTVLGADKLIF. The bases are TGTGCTCTTGGGGACATCCCTACGGTACTGGGGGCCGATAAACTCATCTTT.